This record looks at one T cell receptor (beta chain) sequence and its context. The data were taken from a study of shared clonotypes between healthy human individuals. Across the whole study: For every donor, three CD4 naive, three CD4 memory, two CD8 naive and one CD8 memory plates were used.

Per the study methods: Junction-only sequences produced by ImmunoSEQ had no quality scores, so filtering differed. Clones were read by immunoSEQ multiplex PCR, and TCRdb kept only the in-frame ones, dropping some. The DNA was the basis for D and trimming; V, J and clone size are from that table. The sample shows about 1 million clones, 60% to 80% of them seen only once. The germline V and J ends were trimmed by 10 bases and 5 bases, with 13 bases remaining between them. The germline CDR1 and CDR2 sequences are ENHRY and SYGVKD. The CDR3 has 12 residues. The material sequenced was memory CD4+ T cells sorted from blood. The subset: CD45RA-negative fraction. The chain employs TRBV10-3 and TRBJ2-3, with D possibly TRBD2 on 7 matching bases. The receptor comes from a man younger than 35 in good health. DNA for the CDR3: TGTGCCACTGGGGGGGCTGGAGATACGCAGTATTTT. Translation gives CATGGAGDTQYF.